Listed here is a single T cell receptor (beta chain). Generated by immunoSEQ multiplex PCR, the TCRdb table keeps only in-frame clones and is missing some. The table has 250,000 to 350,000 clones, more than 85% seen once. The sample comes from a study of blood T cell repertoires in COVID-19. Turning to the study itself: The samples span acute and convalescent COVID-19 from the United States, Italy and Spain.

CDR1 is SGHTA and CDR2 is FQGNSA in the germline V gene. Germline trimming cut 6 bases from V and 7 bases from J; bases unmatched to any gene: 17. There are 17 residues in the CDR3. Sequences were obtained from PBMCs or T cells enriched from blood (not recorded which). J is TRBJ2-1 and V is TRBV7-2; 8 bases are a match to TRBD1. The TCR originated in a young woman who had recovered from COVID-19. The CDR3 region is CASSLLRTGIFRNEQFF. The CDR3 DNA is TGTGCCAGCAGTCTATTACGGACAGGGATTTTTAGGAATGAGCAGTTCTTC.